The 9 T cell receptor beta chains presented below share a single source sample, sequenced in a study of T cell responses to AZD1222 COVID-19 vaccine. Clones were sequenced by immunoSEQ multiplex PCR, and TCRdb holds only the in-frame ones, with some missing. The top ten hold about 0.5% of the sample, which has 250,000 to 300,000 clones, around 93% seen once. The sample was peripheral blood, taken 28 days after the second AZD1222 dose. Every receptor here comes from an adult who received the AZD1222 COVID-19 vaccine.

The genes are TRBV13 and TRBJ2-7, with D unclear. V was pared by 5 bases and J by 3 bases, with 8 bases between. This CDR3 has 12 residues. The V gene's germline CDR1 is PRHDT and CDR2 FYEKMQ (reference sequence). CDR3 bases: TGTGCCAGCAGCCTCCAGAACTACGAGCAGTACTTC. Encoded protein: CASSLQNYEQYF.

The V call is TRBV28, the J call TRBJ2-7, with D hard to call. Trimming took off 5 bases at V and 0 bases at J, with 23 bases between the two ends. Germline V gene sequence: CDR1 MDHEN, CDR2 SYDVKM. This CDR3 is built from 18 residues. The CDR3 loop is CASSQGRLMLLPSYEQYF. CDR3 DNA sequence: TGTGCCAGCAGTCAAGGGCGCTTAATGCTGCTTCCCTCCTACGAGCAGTACTTC.

The chain employs TRBV21-1 and TRBJ2-7; the table's D call, TRBD2, was not checked against the DNA. TRBV21-1 is noted as a pseudogene. The CDR3 extends over 11 amino acids. In nucleotides, the CDR3 is TGTGCCAGCAGCAACCTCTACGAGCAGTACTTC. This gives the protein CASSNLYEQYF.

The V gene is TRBV12-3 or TRBV12-4, the J gene TRBJ1-2; no reliable D call. The CDR3 sequence is 12 residues long. V lost 5 bases, J lost 5 bases, and 9 bases lay in between. This CDR3 reads CASSRVGYGYTF. The CDR3 DNA follows: TGTGCCAGCAGTCGGGTCGGGTATGGCTACACCTTC.

This rearrangement joins TRBV19 to TRBJ1-2; unclear D gene. The germline gives CDR1 LNHDA, CDR2 SQIVND (reference sequence). The ends were cut back, 5 bases at V and 6 bases at J, with 16 bases in the middle. The CDR3 has 14 residues. The chain's CDR3 is CASSVYPGLDGYTF. In DNA, the CDR3 is TGTGCCAGTAGTGTCTACCCCGGTCTCGATGGCTACACCTTC.

This chain connects TRBV28 to TRBJ1-1; D call uncertain. The V and J ends lost 2 bases and 2 bases respectively, with 18 bases between them. The CDR3 sequence is 17 residues long. Germline V gene lookup returns CDR1 MDHEN and CDR2 SYDVKM. DNA of the CDR3: TGTGCCAGCAGTTTAGGCCTCTCGCGTTCTGGTAACACTGAAGCTTTCTTT. Residues: CASSLGLSRSGNTEAFF.

Only one count was recorded for this clone. The chain employs TRBV19 and TRBJ1-6; D remains ambiguous. This CDR3 contains 14 residues. V was pared by 3 bases and J by 7 bases, with 10 bases between. CDR1 and CDR2 (germline): LNHDA, SQIVND (reference sequence). The CDR3 sequence is CASSIGPWNSPLHF. The CDR3 coding sequence is TGTGCCAGTAGTATTGGACCTTGGAATTCACCCCTCCACTTT.

The rearrangement uses TRBV24-1 and TRBJ2-2, with 7 bases identical to TRBD1. The junction had 8 bases not matched to a gene; V was cut back by 5 bases and J by 0 bases. The CDR3 length is 17 residues. Germline lookup yields CDR1 KGHDR and CDR2 SFDVKD. The CDR3 sequence: CATSVGRGYTNTGELFF. The CDR3 nucleotides read TGTGCCACCAGTGTGGGCAGGGGGTACACGAACACCGGGGAGCTGTTTTTT.

The genes are TRBV12-3 or TRBV12-4 and TRBJ2-7, with D perhaps TRBD1 (5 bases). CDR3 length equals 12 residues. The V gene lost 1 base and the J gene lost 6 bases, with 7 bases spanning the gap. CDR3 amino acids: CASSLGGREQYF. The CDR3 nucleotides are TGTGCCAGCAGTTTAGGGGGCCGCGAGCAGTACTTC.